This is a list of T cell receptor beta chains from one sample in a study of blood T cell repertoires in COVID-19. Assay used: immunoSEQ multiplex PCR; TCRdb lists only in-frame clones, some missing. The table includes a few hundred thousand clones, more than 70% detected once. Source material: PBMCs or T cells enriched from blood (not recorded which). These receptor sequences come from a woman in her late teens or twenties who had recovered from COVID-19. Each CDR3 is given with its conserved first and last residue. The order of the fields is D gene, V gene, clone size, J gene, CDR3 protein, CDR3 DNA. D genes are given only for firm matches. The listing skips clone size in some rows; elsewhere it reads once, few, many or a size class.

d_gene: -; v_gene: TRBV4-1; abundance: -; j_gene: TRBJ2-7; CDR3aa: CASSQDPQGYEQYF; CDR3nt: TGCGCCAGCAGCCAAGATCCCCAGGGCTACGAGCAGTACTTC
d_gene: -; v_gene: TRBV21-1; abundance: -; j_gene: TRBJ1-1; CDR3aa: CASSNKGLGSELAYTEAFF; CDR3nt: TGTGCCAGCAGCAACAAAGGTCTCGGCAGCGAATTGGCATACACTGAAGCTTTCTTT
d_gene: -; v_gene: TRBV4-1; abundance: -; j_gene: TRBJ2-4; CDR3aa: CASSQDIQNIQYF; CDR3nt: TGCGCCAGCAGCCAAGATATTCAAAACATTCAGTACTTC
d_gene: TRBD2; v_gene: TRBV18; abundance: once; j_gene: TRBJ2-1; CDR3aa: CAAYPGTSGGLPHNEQFF; CDR3nt: TGTGCCGCCTACCCCGGGACTAGCGGGGGGTTACCCCACAATGAGCAGTTCTTC
d_gene: TRBD2; v_gene: TRBV3-1/TRBV3-2; abundance: once; j_gene: TRBJ2-3; CDR3aa: CASSQEVKRGGWDTQYF; CDR3nt: TGTGCCAGCAGCCAAGAGGTCAAGCGGGGGGGCTGGGATACGCAGTATTTT
d_gene: TRBD1; v_gene: TRBV4-1; abundance: -; j_gene: TRBJ1-1; CDR3aa: CASSPEPDRANAEAFF; CDR3nt: TGCGCCAGCAGCCCAGAACCGGACAGGGCCAACGCTGAAGCTTTCTTT
d_gene: -; v_gene: TRBV6-5; abundance: -; j_gene: TRBJ1-3; CDR3aa: CAAMGASGNTIYF; CDR3nt: TGTGCCGCGATGGGGGCCTCTGGAAACACCATATATTTT
d_gene: TRBD1; v_gene: TRBV28; abundance: -; j_gene: TRBJ1-2; CDR3aa: CASSLRGGGYGYTF; CDR3nt: TGTGCCAGCAGTTTGCGAGGGGGCGGCTATGGCTACACCTTC
d_gene: -; v_gene: TRBV27; abundance: -; j_gene: TRBJ2-7; CDR3aa: CASKPQGPYEQYF; CDR3nt: TGTGCCAGCAAACCCCAGGGGCCCTACGAGCAGTACTTC
d_gene: -; v_gene: TRBV6-1; abundance: -; j_gene: TRBJ2-3; CDR3aa: CASSEEYLGSGLNTDTQYF; CDR3nt: TGTGCCAGCAGTGAAGAATATCTGGGTAGCGGTCTTAACACAGATACGCAGTATTTT
d_gene: TRBD1; v_gene: TRBV7-2; abundance: -; j_gene: TRBJ1-2; CDR3aa: CASSPRTGSVGYTF; CDR3nt: TGTGCCAGCAGCCCCCGGACAGGTTCGGTTGGCTACACCTTC
d_gene: -; v_gene: TRBV2; abundance: -; j_gene: TRBJ1-4; CDR3aa: CASSPRPQETNEKLFF; CDR3nt: TGTGCCAGCAGCCCTAGGCCCCAAGAGACTAATGAAAAACTGTTTTTT
d_gene: TRBD1; v_gene: TRBV2; abundance: -; j_gene: TRBJ2-7; CDR3aa: CASSEEGSWDREAEQYF; CDR3nt: TGTGCCAGCAGTGAAGAGGGTAGCTGGGACAGAGAGGCCGAGCAGTACTTC
d_gene: -; v_gene: TRBV4-3; abundance: -; j_gene: TRBJ2-7; CDR3aa: CASSQWGDLYEQYF; CDR3nt: TGCGCCAGCAGCCAATGGGGAGATCTCTACGAGCAGTACTTC
d_gene: TRBD1; v_gene: TRBV5-1; abundance: -; j_gene: TRBJ2-4; CDR3aa: CASSSRDRETSIAKNIQYF; CDR3nt: TGCGCCAGCAGCTCCCGGGACAGGGAAACATCTATAGCCAAAAACATTCAGTACTTC
d_gene: -; v_gene: TRBV14; abundance: -; j_gene: TRBJ2-1; CDR3aa: CASSRTVQSYNEQFF; CDR3nt: TGTGCCAGCAGCCGGACAGTACAATCCTACAATGAGCAGTTCTTC
d_gene: TRBD1; v_gene: TRBV10-3; abundance: -; j_gene: TRBJ1-5; CDR3aa: CAARTGNQPQHF; CDR3nt: TGTGCCGCCCGGACAGGAAATCAGCCCCAGCATTTT
d_gene: TRBD1; v_gene: TRBV10-3; abundance: -; j_gene: TRBJ1-3; CDR3aa: CAIRDRDSTIYF; CDR3nt: TGTGCCATACGGGACAGGGATAGCACCATATATTTT
d_gene: TRBD2; v_gene: TRBV11-3; abundance: -; j_gene: TRBJ2-1; CDR3aa: CASSLDTAGGLNEQFF; CDR3nt: TGTGCCAGCAGCTTAGATACAGCGGGGGGATTAAATGAGCAGTTCTTC
d_gene: TRBD1; v_gene: TRBV28; abundance: -; j_gene: TRBJ2-7; CDR3aa: CASSLSGGQGYSYEQYF; CDR3nt: TGTGCCAGCAGTTTATCGGGGGGACAGGGGTATTCCTACGAGCAGTACTTC
d_gene: -; v_gene: TRBV5-5; abundance: -; j_gene: TRBJ1-1; CDR3aa: CASSLAGTGIGEAFF; CDR3nt: TGTGCCAGCAGCTTGGCTGGTACAGGGATAGGTGAAGCTTTCTTT
d_gene: -; v_gene: TRBV6-5; abundance: -; j_gene: TRBJ2-6; CDR3aa: CASSYSEGAGANVLTF; CDR3nt: TGTGCCAGCAGTTACTCGGAAGGGGCTGGGGCCAACGTCCTGACTTTC
d_gene: -; v_gene: TRBV7-9; abundance: -; j_gene: TRBJ1-3; CDR3aa: CASSLPGPFLGNTIYF; CDR3nt: TGTGCCAGCAGCTTGCCAGGGCCCTTCTTAGGAAACACCATATATTTT
d_gene: -; v_gene: TRBV4-2; abundance: -; j_gene: TRBJ2-4; CDR3aa: CASSQERLGNKNIQYF; CDR3nt: TGTGCCAGCAGCCAAGAAAGACTAGGCAACAAAAACATTCAGTACTTC
d_gene: TRBD2; v_gene: TRBV27; abundance: -; j_gene: TRBJ2-3; CDR3aa: CASSRLAGGSTDTQYF; CDR3nt: TGTGCCAGCAGTCGCCTGGCGGGGGGGAGCACAGATACGCAGTATTTT
d_gene: -; v_gene: TRBV9; abundance: -; j_gene: TRBJ2-1; CDR3aa: CASSFLRGGNEQFF; CDR3nt: TGTGCCAGCAGCTTTCTAAGAGGGGGCAATGAGCAGTTCTTC
d_gene: TRBD1; v_gene: TRBV11-2; abundance: -; j_gene: TRBJ2-7; CDR3aa: CASSLHRQGVPFYEQYF; CDR3nt: TGTGCCAGCAGCTTACACCGACAGGGGGTTCCATTCTACGAGCAGTACTTC
d_gene: -; v_gene: TRBV5-8; abundance: -; j_gene: TRBJ2-7; CDR3aa: CASSLGLLQGSYEQYF; CDR3nt: TGTGCCAGCAGCTTGGGTTTGTTGCAGGGCTCCTACGAGCAGTACTTC
d_gene: TRBD1; v_gene: TRBV5-5; abundance: -; j_gene: TRBJ1-2; CDR3aa: CASSRTGTEGYTF; CDR3nt: TGTGCCAGCAGCAGGACAGGGACGGAGGGCTACACCTTC